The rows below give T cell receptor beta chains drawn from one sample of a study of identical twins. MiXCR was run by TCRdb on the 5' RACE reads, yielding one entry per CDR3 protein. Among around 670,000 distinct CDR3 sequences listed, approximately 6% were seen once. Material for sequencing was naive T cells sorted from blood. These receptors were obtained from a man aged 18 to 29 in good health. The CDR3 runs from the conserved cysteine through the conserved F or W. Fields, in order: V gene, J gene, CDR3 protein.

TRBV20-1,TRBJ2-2,CSARALLSGRNYTGELFF
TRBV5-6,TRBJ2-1,CASSPGYGNEQFF
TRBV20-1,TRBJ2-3,CSAQNGGTDTQYF
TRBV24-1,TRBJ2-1,CATSDYGTKFF
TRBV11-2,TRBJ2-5,CASSTVAGVRETQYF
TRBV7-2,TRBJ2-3,CASSLRGWADTQYF
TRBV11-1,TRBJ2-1,CASSLVRPPGLAKLDEQFF
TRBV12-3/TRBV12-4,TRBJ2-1,CASSQSGFSYNEQFF
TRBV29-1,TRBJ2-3,CSVEPILAGGADTQYF
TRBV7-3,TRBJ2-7,CASSNPGTGYEQYF
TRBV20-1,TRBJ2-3,CSGGRDTQYF
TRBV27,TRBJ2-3,CASSMGGLTDTQYF
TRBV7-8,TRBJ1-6,CASSRSGKGDSPLHF
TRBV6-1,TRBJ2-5,CASSESGPRETQYF
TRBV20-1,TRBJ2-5,CSASEGGQETQYF
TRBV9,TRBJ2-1,CASSVAASGTPPEQFF
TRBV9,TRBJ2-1,CASSVWLAGGDEQFF
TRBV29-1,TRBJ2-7,CSARETSGNEQYF
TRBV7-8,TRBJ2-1,CARLTSASSYNEQFF
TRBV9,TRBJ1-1,CASSVGQGGEAFF
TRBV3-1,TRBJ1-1,CASSQVQGLITEAFF
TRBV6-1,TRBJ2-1,CASRAMRASGSSEQFF
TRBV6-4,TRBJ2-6,CASTRRSGANVLTF
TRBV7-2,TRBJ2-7,CASSLGRGVQYF
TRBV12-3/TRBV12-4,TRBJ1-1,CASSLRADYTEAFF
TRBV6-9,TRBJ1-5,CASSLTGAFNQPQHF
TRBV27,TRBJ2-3,CASSERTSGTDTQYF
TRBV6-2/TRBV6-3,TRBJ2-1,CASSPPRTGEEFF
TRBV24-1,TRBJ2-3,CATSDYRLAGGTDTQYF
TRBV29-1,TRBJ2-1,CSVQTGKYNEQFF
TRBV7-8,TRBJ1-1,CASSLHRESTAFF
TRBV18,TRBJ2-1,CASSNTRTTRNEQFF
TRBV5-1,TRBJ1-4,CASSFGTGLTNEKLFF
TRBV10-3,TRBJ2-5,CAISVRPSGDQETQYF
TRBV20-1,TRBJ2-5,CSARDGRGQETQYF
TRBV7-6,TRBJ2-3,CASSLAQGVRGAVTQYF
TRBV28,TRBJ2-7,CASSPYTEQYF
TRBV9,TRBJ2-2,CASSPNPGSNTGELFF
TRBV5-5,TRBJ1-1,CASSLERALEAFF
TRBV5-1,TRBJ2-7,CASRGMGQNYEQYF
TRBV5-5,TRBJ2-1,CASSLLPLASYNEQFF
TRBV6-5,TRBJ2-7,CASSYSASGRSEQYF
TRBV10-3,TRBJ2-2,CAISAVPGQGRTGELFF
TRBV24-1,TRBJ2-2,CATSDLKSGPVTGELFF